The 25 T cell receptor beta chains given below trace back to one sample, sequenced in a study of CD8 T cells in Susac syndrome. RNA in amounts of about 0.45 to 1 ug was reverse transcribed with random hexamers. From the immunoSEQ multiplex PCR reads, TCRdb called clonotypes with MiXCR, one entry per CDR3 protein. This repertoire shows 150,000 to 180,000 distinct CDR3 sequences, just under 97% found once; its top ten account for 0.15%. Material: CD8+ T cells from PBMCs. These receptors all come from a human donor with multiple sclerosis.

The chain joins TRBV7-6 to TRBJ2-5, with D unresolved. V was shortened by 1 base and J by 5 bases, with 11 bases between the two germline ends. The CDR3 length is 14 residues. The germline CDR1 and CDR2 sequences are SGHVS and FNYEAQ. As DNA, the CDR3 is TGTGCCAGCAGCTTAGGCGGTCCTGCGGAGACCCAGTACTTC. Translating it yields CASSLGGPAETQYF.

The V and J genes are TRBV11-2 and TRBJ2-1, with D perhaps given as TRBD1 or TRBD2 (5 bases each). Germline CDR1 SGHAT, CDR2 FQNNGV. V lost 11 bases and J lost 6, with 23 bases in between. The CDR3 runs to 15 residues. The chain's CDR3 is CACNTGPQKGNEQFF. CDR3 DNA sequence: TGTGCCTGCAACACGGGACCGCAAAAAGGCAATGAGCAGTTCTTC. The full variable domain, in which reference TRBV11-2 and TRBJ2-1 provide the parts outside the CDR3, is EAGVAQSPRYKIIEKRQSVAFWCNPISGHATLYWYQQILGQGPKLLIQFQNNGVVDDSQLPKDRFSAERLKGVDSTLKIQPAKLEDSAVYLCACNTGPQKGNEQFFGPGTRLTVL.

The chain joins TRBV29-1 to TRBJ2-6; no clear D gene. This CDR3 has 14 residues. CDR1 is SQVTM and CDR2 is ANQGSEA in the germline V gene. Trimming took off 5 bases at V and 1 base at J, with 9 bases between the two ends. The CDR3 protein is CSVQTWSGANVLTF. The CDR3 nucleotides are TGCAGCGTTCAAACTTGGTCTGGGGCCAACGTCCTGACTTTC. The full variable domain, its missing parts supplied by reference TRBV29-1 and TRBJ2-6, is SAVISQKPSRDICQRGTSLTIQCQVDSQVTMMFWYRQQPGQSLTLIATANQGSEATYESGFVIDKFPISRPNLTFSTLTVSNMSPEDSSIYLCSVQTWSGANVLTFGAGSRLTVL.

V gene TRBV12-3 or TRBV12-4 combines with J gene TRBJ2-1; 8 bases agree with TRBD2. The CDR3 is made up of 13 amino acids. The trim removed 5 bases at V and 8 bases at J, leaving 5 bases unmatched. The CDR3 protein is CASSSGRGDEQFF. Written as DNA, the CDR3 is TGTGCCAGCAGTAGCGGGAGAGGCGATGAGCAGTTCTTC.

The CDR3 protein is CASSLASGGEQYV. CDR3 DNA sequence: TGTGCCAGCAGTTTGGCCTCGGGAGGGGAGCAGTACGTC. The chain links TRBV6-5 to TRBJ2-7, with 8 nucleotides matching TRBD2. The V gene's germline CDR1 is MNHEY and CDR2 SVGAGI. The V segment lost 4 bases and the J segment 7 bases; nucleotides outside the gene matches: 6. The CDR3 loop spans 13 amino acids.

This chain links TRBV30 with TRBJ2-1; D gene uncertain. Trimming took 1 base from V and 0 from J, leaving 13 bases between them. The CDR3 loop spans 16 amino acids. Germline V gives CDR1 GTSNPN, CDR2 SVGIG (reference sequence). CDR3 sequence: CAWSEVSPSSYNEQFF. In DNA, the CDR3 is TGTGCCTGGAGTGAGGTTTCCCCGAGCTCCTACAATGAGCAGTTCTTC.

The chain links TRBV7-8 to TRBJ1-5; D ambiguous. CDR3 length: 17 residues. Trimming removed 5 bases from V and 0 bases from J, with 17 bases in between. Germline CDR1 SGHVS, CDR2 FQNEAQ. CDR3 coding DNA: TGTGCCAGCAGCCAGATCCGCCGGGAGGTTAGCAATCAGCCCCAGCATTTT. This encodes CASSQIRREVSNQPQHF. Combining the CDR3 with reference TRBV7-8 and TRBJ1-5 gives the whole variable domain GAGVSQSPRYKVAKRGQDVALRCDPISGHVSLFWYQQALGQGPEFLTYFQNEAQLDKSGLPSDRFFAERPEGSVSTLKIQRTQQEDSAVYLCASSQIRREVSNQPQHFGDGTRLSIL.

The chain carries TRBV11-2 and TRBJ2-3; no clear D gene. The CDR3 is 16 residues long. V lost 1 base, J lost 4 bases, and 15 bases lay in between. The germline CDR1 and CDR2 sequences are SGHAT and FQNNGV. CDR3 nucleotides: TGTGCCAGCAGCTTAGGGTACCAACTTAGGGCAGATACGCAGTATTTT. It specifies CASSLGYQLRADTQYF.

The chain has TRBV4-1 and TRBJ1-1, with D possibly being TRBD1 (5 bases). The germline V gene encodes CDR1 MGHRA and CDR2 YSYEKL. V was pared by 2 bases and J by 1 base, with 8 bases between. The CDR3 is made up of 14 amino acids. CDR3: CASSQPGANTEAFF. The CDR3 DNA follows: TGCGCCAGCAGCCAACCCGGGGCGAACACTGAAGCTTTCTTT.

Here the CDR3 DNA reads TGTGCCAGCAGCCAAGGTCCGGGACACCAGTACGAGCAGTACGTC. Translating it yields CASSQGPGHQYEQYV. J is TRBJ2-7 and V is TRBV14, with D tentatively TRBD1 (6 bases). With 1 base removed from V and 4 bases from J, the gap between germline ends came to 14 bases. This CDR3 has 15 residues. Germline V CDR1 and CDR2: SGHDN, FVKESK.

V is TRBV27 and J is TRBJ2-5; 7 bases line up with TRBD1. CDR3 length: 15 amino acids. Germline V gives CDR1 MNHEY, CDR2 SMNVEV (reference sequence). The V and J ends lost 1 base and 3 bases, in that order; junction bases with no gene match: 5. CDR3 sequence: CASSLFSGTEETQYF. The CDR3 DNA reads TGTGCCAGCAGTTTATTCTCCGGGACAGAAGAGACCCAGTACTTC.

The chain joins TRBV14 to TRBJ1-2; a possible D gene is TRBD1 (5 bases). The ends were cut back, 4 bases at V and 8 bases at J, with 14 bases in the middle. The CDR3 extends over 13 amino acids. Germline CDR1 SGHDN, CDR2 FVKESK. The CDR3 protein is CASSPRKGYGYTF. The CDR3, as DNA: TGTGCCAGCAGCCCAAGAAAGGGGTACGGCTACACCTTC.

The rearrangement joins TRBV12-3 or TRBV12-4 to TRBJ1-1; a possible D gene is TRBD1 (5 bases). The CDR3 is 13 residues long. V lost 5 bases to trimming and J lost 4 bases, with 11 bases between them. The CDR3 DNA reads TGTGCCAGCAGTATCGGGGCAGTCACTGAAGCTTTCTTT. Its translation: CASSIGAVTEAFF.

V usage is TRBV20-1 and J usage is TRBJ2-5; 10 nucleotides match TRBD2. V shed 5 bases, J shed 5 bases, and the junction held 2 bases outside the gene matches. Germline CDR1 DFQATT, CDR2 SNEGSKA (reference sequence). The CDR3 runs 12 residues. The CDR3 nucleotides are TGCAGTGCTCGGGGACTAGCGGAGACCCAGTACTTC. This gives the protein CSARGLAETQYF.

J is TRBJ1-1 and V is TRBV25-1; D possibly corresponds to TRBD1 (6 bases). CDR1 and CDR2 (germline): MGHDK, SYGVNS. The V end lost 5 bases, the J end lost 3 bases, and 13 bases lay between the germline ends. The CDR3 sequence is 14 residues long. Here the CDR3 reads CASSPQGGYTEAFF. As DNA, the CDR3 is TGTGCCAGCAGTCCCCAAGGGGGGTACACTGAAGCTTTCTTT.

This sequence joins TRBV9 and TRBJ2-1, with D possibly TRBD2 on 5 matching bases. There are 12 residues in the CDR3. V lost 7 bases, J lost 6 bases, and 11 bases lay in between. Germline V gives CDR1 SGDLS, CDR2 YYNGEE. In DNA form, the CDR3 reads TGTGCCAGCTCGGAGCGGACCAATGAGCAGTTCTTC. It is translated as CASSERTNEQFF.

V and J are TRBV3-1 and TRBJ2-2; the D is unclear. This CDR3 contains 15 residues. Trimming removed 0 bases at V and 6 bases at J, with 11 bases between. Germline CDR1 and CDR2: LGHDT and YNNKEL (reference sequence). CDR3 in amino acids: CASSQEAMNPGELFF. CDR3 bases: TGTGCCAGCAGCCAAGAGGCAATGAATCCCGGGGAGCTGTTTTTT.

The chain recombines TRBV29-1 with TRBJ1-2; perhaps TRBD1 as D (5 bases). The CDR3 is 14 amino acids. Germline CDR1 reads SQVTM; CDR2 reads ANQGSEA. Trimming removed 7 bases from V and 0 bases from J, with 15 bases in between. The CDR3 bases are TGCAGCGCGGAAGAGGGGTTAGCTAACTATGGCTACACCTTC. Encoded protein: CSAEEGLANYGYTF. Together with reference TRBV29-1 and TRBJ1-2, the CDR3 gives the full variable domain: SAVISQKPSRDICQRGTSLTIQCQVDSQVTMMFWYRQQPGQSLTLIATANQGSEATYESGFVIDKFPISRPNLTFSTLTVSNMSPEDSSIYLCSAEEGLANYGYTFGSGTRLTVV.

The chain joins TRBV30 to TRBJ2-3, with 10 nucleotides matching TRBD2. This CDR3 has 15 amino acids. V lost 3 bases to trimming and J lost 4 bases; unmatched junction nucleotides: 7. Germline CDR1 and CDR2: GTSNPN and SVGIG (reference sequence). As DNA, the CDR3 is TGTGCCTGGAGGGAAACTAGCGGGGTCTCAGATACGCAGTATTTT. As protein: CAWRETSGVSDTQYF. The variable domain in full, completed from reference TRBV30 and TRBJ2-3, reads SQTIHQWPATLVQPVGSPLSLECTVEGTSNPNLYWYRQAAGRGLQLLFYSVGIGQISSEVPQNLSASRPQDRQFILSSKKLLLSDSGFYLCAWRETSGVSDTQYFGPGTRLTVL.

This chain joins TRBV6-5 and TRBJ2-1, with no clear D. The germline V and J ends were trimmed by 5 bases and 9 bases, with 8 bases remaining between them. This CDR3 region has 11 residues. CDR1 MNHEY and CDR2 SVGAGI come from the germline V gene. The DNA of the CDR3 is TGTGCCAGCAGTACCTTGGTTGAGCAGTTCTTC. The encoded protein is CASSTLVEQFF.

The gene calls are TRBV7-9 and TRBJ1-2; D perhaps matches TRBD1 (6 bases). Deletions cut 6 bases from V and 0 bases from J, with 11 bases between. The CDR3 runs to 14 residues. The V gene's germline CDR1 is SEHNR and CDR2 FQNEAQ (reference sequence). The CDR3 DNA is TGTGCCAGCAGTTGGACAGCCACTAACTATGGCTACACCTTC. Amino acid sequence: CASSWTATNYGYTF.

The V gene is TRBV29-1, the J gene TRBJ1-1; D gene uncertain. The V end lost 7 bases, the J end lost 1 base, and 7 bases lay between the germline ends. The germline V gene encodes CDR1 SQVTM and CDR2 ANQGSEA. This CDR3 region has 11 residues. This CDR3 reads CSGLRNTEAFF. As DNA, the CDR3 is TGCAGCGGTTTACGGAACACTGAAGCTTTCTTT.

The CDR3 DNA reads TGTGCCAGCAGCTCCGTCGGGGTTAGCTACGAGCAGTACTTC. It specifies CASSSVGVSYEQYF. This chain links TRBV7-9 with TRBJ2-7; D is perhaps TRBD2 (5 bases). The ends were cut back, 4 bases at V and 3 bases at J, with 13 bases in the middle. This CDR3 spans 14 amino acids. The germline CDR1 and CDR2 sequences are SEHNR and FQNEAQ (reference sequence).

The CDR3 DNA reads as TGCAGCGTTGTGGCGTGGAATGAGCAGTTCTTC. Protein sequence: CSVVAWNEQFF. The chain employs TRBV29-1 and TRBJ2-1; no reliable D call. Between the trimmed V and J ends, which lost 4 bases and 7 bases, there was a span of 8 bases. In germline, CDR1 is SQVTM, CDR2 ANQGSEA. The CDR3 covers 11 residues.

The chain is built from TRBV3-1 and TRBJ1-2, with D hard to call. The V end was cut by 5 bases, the J end by 0 bases, with 13 bases between. The germline V gene has CDR1 LGHDT and CDR2 YNNKEL (reference sequence). CDR3 size: 15 residues. This CDR3 is CASSSNTQANYGYTF. For the CDR3, the DNA is TGTGCCAGCAGCTCAAACACCCAAGCTAACTATGGCTACACCTTC.